The TCR beta chain described here comes from a study of T cell repertoires in cytomegalovirus infection (dated by TCRdb to the late 2010s). Describing the broader study: Donor HLA type was relevant to the analysis, as public TCR beta signatures indicated carriage of CMV infection together with the matching HLA type.

Sequencer: Illumina HiSeq 1500. The public reads were reprocessed in TCRdb via fastp at Q25 and MiXCR, keeping in-frame beta chains. A single entry per CDR3 protein holds the most common genes and DNA from its merged rows. This sample has hundreds of thousands of distinct CDR3 sequences in its table, and under 40% of those were observed once. About 2.8% of the sample is in the top ten clones. V is reduced by 7 bases and J by 1 base, leaving a spacing of 11 bases between them. The germline V gene specifies MNHEY as CDR1 and SVGAGI as CDR2. The CDR3 starts with the cysteine, ends with the phenylalanine, and has 14 residues. Just CDR3 DNA is preserved here, 42 bases in frame from base 1. What the work shows at the level of the full study, not this receptor alone: In both this cohort and an independent roughly 350-donor cohort, the cumulative frequency of public TCR beta family members distinguished carriers of CMV infection plus the relevant HLA type. The ex vivo response was dominated by HLA-C-restricted CMV-specific TCR beta clonotypes, which also provided the single most frequent clonotype in two of eight donors.

This clonotype was seen a few times. No antigen is known for it. Base qualities are not provided; no much larger clone lies one nucleotide away. The rearrangement joined TRBV6-5 to TRBJ1-5; tentative D gene TRBD1, with 5 bases matching. Material for sequencing was PBMCs. This clonotype originated in a human donor in good health (CMV status not recorded). Some clones in this sample may be carry-over from other donors' samples. The DNA sequence is as follows: TGTGCCAGCAAAGAGGGGTCCAGCAATCAGCCCCAGCATTTT. The resulting protein is CASKEGSSNQPQHF.